This is a list of T cell receptor beta chains from one sample in a study of CD8+ T cells in alopecia areata. Here immunoSEQ multiplex PCR was the method, and the copy in TCRdb shows in-frame clones only, minus some. The table lists 100,000 to 150,000 clones, approximately 60% of them singletons. Source: CD4+ T cells sorted from blood, taken at week 4, from a patient treated with tofacitinib. The origin of the receptors is a human donor with alopecia areata. Both conserved end residues are part of each CDR3. A D gene is named only where the DNA matches it firmly. Size is omitted from some rows. Given values are once, few, many or a class for expanded clones.

clone_size: -; v_call: TRBV29-1; d_call: TRBD1; j_call: TRBJ2-5; cdr3_aa: CSVARRGGPGGQETQYF; cdr3_nt: TGCAGCGTTGCTCGAAGAGGCGGACCAGGGGGCCAAGAGACCCAGTACTTC
clone_size: -; v_call: TRBV5-4; d_call: -; j_call: TRBJ1-3; cdr3_aa: CASSLGQPGNTIYF; cdr3_nt: TGTGCCAGCAGCTTAGGGCAGCCTGGAAACACCATATATTTT
clone_size: -; v_call: TRBV4-3; d_call: TRBD1; j_call: TRBJ1-4; cdr3_aa: CASSQPGGFNEKLFF; cdr3_nt: TGCGCCAGCAGCCAGCCAGGGGGTTTCAATGAAAAACTGTTTTTT
clone_size: -; v_call: TRBV15; d_call: -; j_call: TRBJ2-2; cdr3_aa: CATSRETGTGELFF; cdr3_nt: TGTGCCACCAGCAGAGAGACTGGTACCGGGGAGCTGTTTTTT
clone_size: -; v_call: TRBV10-3; d_call: -; j_call: TRBJ2-6; cdr3_aa: CAISERPTSTSGANVLTF; cdr3_nt: TGTGCCATCAGTGAGCGTCCGACTTCCACCTCTGGGGCCAACGTCCTGACTTTC
clone_size: -; v_call: TRBV5-1; d_call: -; j_call: TRBJ2-1; cdr3_aa: CASSPGAYNEQFF; cdr3_nt: TGCGCCAGCAGCCCCGGGGCTTACAATGAGCAGTTCTTC
clone_size: -; v_call: TRBV30; d_call: TRBD1; j_call: TRBJ2-2; cdr3_aa: CAWSVGGSTGELFF; cdr3_nt: TGTGCCTGGAGTGTAGGGGGCAGCACCGGGGAGCTGTTTTTT
clone_size: -; v_call: TRBV20-1; d_call: -; j_call: TRBJ1-2; cdr3_aa: CSATGDGYTF; cdr3_nt: TGCAGTGCTACGGGAGATGGCTACACCTTC
clone_size: few; v_call: TRBV25-1; d_call: -; j_call: TRBJ2-3; cdr3_aa: CASSEFPAGGTDTQYF; cdr3_nt: TGTGCCAGCAGTGAATTTCCTGCAGGGGGCACAGATACGCAGTATTTT
clone_size: -; v_call: TRBV27; d_call: -; j_call: TRBJ2-2; cdr3_aa: CASSSGALNTGELFF; cdr3_nt: TGTGCCAGCAGCTCTGGGGCCCTAAACACCGGGGAGCTGTTTTTT
clone_size: -; v_call: TRBV4-3; d_call: -; j_call: TRBJ2-7; cdr3_aa: CASSQAFQTYSYEQYF; cdr3_nt: TGCGCCAGCAGCCAAGCATTCCAGACATACTCCTACGAGCAGTACTTC
clone_size: -; v_call: TRBV30; d_call: -; j_call: TRBJ2-3; cdr3_aa: CAWKSTDTQYF; cdr3_nt: TGTGCCTGGAAAAGCACAGATACGCAGTATTTT
clone_size: medium-sized; v_call: TRBV23-1; d_call: TRBD2; j_call: TRBJ2-5; cdr3_aa: CASGGIKRDGQETQYF; cdr3_nt: TGCGCCAGCGGGGGGATAAAGCGGGACGGACAAGAGACCCAGTACTTC
clone_size: few; v_call: TRBV9; d_call: -; j_call: TRBJ2-5; cdr3_aa: CASSVAEGETQYF; cdr3_nt: TGTGCCAGCAGCGTAGCGGAGGGAGAGACCCAGTACTTC